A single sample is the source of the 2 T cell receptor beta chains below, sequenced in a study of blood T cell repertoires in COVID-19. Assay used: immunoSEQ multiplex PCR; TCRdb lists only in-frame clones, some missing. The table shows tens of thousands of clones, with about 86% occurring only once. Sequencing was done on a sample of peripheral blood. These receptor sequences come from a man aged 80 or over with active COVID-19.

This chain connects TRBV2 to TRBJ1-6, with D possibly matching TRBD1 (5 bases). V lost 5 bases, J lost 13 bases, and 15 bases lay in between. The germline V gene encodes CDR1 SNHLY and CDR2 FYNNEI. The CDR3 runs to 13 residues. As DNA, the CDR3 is TGTGCCAGCAGTCGAATAGGGACTTTGCCCCTCCACTTT. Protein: CASSRIGTLPLHF.

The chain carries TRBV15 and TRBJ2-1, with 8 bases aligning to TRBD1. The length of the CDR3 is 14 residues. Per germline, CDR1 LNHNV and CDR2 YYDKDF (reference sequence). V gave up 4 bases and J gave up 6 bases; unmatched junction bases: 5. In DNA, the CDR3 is TGTGCCACCAGCAAACTAGACAGGGGCAATGAGCAGTTCTTC. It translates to CATSKLDRGNEQFF.